The clone carrying this T cell receptor (beta chain) was detected many times. Its target is unknown. This CDR3 has 15 residues. V was pared by 5 bases and J by 0 bases, with 11 bases between. Germline loops: CDR1 DFQATT, CDR2 SNEGSKA (reference sequence). Patients aged 18 to 65 had newly diagnosed hyperthyroidism that had lasted under 2 months. A patient was excluded if there was uncontrolled infection, other autoimmune disease, pregnancy or lactation. Regions amplified from RNA transcripts were the TCR beta CDR3 regions. TCR CDR3 underwent first-round RT-PCR with the HTBI primer set. Via MiXCR, TCRdb re-called the multiplex PCR reads, giving one row per CDR3 protein. The sample has 600,000 to 800,000 distinct CDR3 sequences; approximately 36% are singletons. The sample comes from a study of T cells in Graves' hyperthyroidism and ophthalmopathy. Study results and caveats: Within blood appeared most thyroid clonotypes that had expanded above 0.001.

The sample consisted of blood. The TCR was taken from a woman in her 40s with Graves' hyperthyroidism. V usage is TRBV20-1 and J usage is TRBJ2-6; D may be TRBD1 or TRBD2 (5 bases each). In DNA, the CDR3 is TGCAGTGCTCGGGACGCAGACTCTGGGGCCAACGTCCTGACTTTC. As protein: CSARDADSGANVLTF.